The T cell receptor beta chain under discussion was sequenced for a study of cytomegalovirus exposure and HLA in healthy donors. Concerning this clone: Its target is not known.

Trimming took 3 bases from V and 6 from J, leaving 17 bases between them. The CDR3 covers 15 residues. The germline CDR1 and CDR2 sequences are MNHEY and SMNVEV (reference sequence). The assay was immunoSEQ multiplex PCR, and TCRdb's table has in-frame clones only and misses some. The table shows approximately 39,000 clones, with over 80% occurring only once. Study-wide results and caveats: The authors listed 180 or so TCR beta chains as cytomegalovirus-associated. Confirmation was obtained in vitro that three CMV-associated chains are specific for CMV antigens. Some public TCRs appeared in many individuals, while most sequences were rare. Subsequent analysis showed first-cohort TCR clusters tending to co-occur in some 120 validation repertoires.

What was sequenced was PBMCs. The chain combines TRBV27 with TRBJ1-2; D not resolved. The sequence was collected from a man aged 18 to 30 in good health and CMV-seronegative. The CDR3 protein is CASSFRFPDINGYTF. CDR3 DNA sequence: TGTGCCAGCAGTTTCCGCTTCCCCGACATAAATGGCTACACCTTC.